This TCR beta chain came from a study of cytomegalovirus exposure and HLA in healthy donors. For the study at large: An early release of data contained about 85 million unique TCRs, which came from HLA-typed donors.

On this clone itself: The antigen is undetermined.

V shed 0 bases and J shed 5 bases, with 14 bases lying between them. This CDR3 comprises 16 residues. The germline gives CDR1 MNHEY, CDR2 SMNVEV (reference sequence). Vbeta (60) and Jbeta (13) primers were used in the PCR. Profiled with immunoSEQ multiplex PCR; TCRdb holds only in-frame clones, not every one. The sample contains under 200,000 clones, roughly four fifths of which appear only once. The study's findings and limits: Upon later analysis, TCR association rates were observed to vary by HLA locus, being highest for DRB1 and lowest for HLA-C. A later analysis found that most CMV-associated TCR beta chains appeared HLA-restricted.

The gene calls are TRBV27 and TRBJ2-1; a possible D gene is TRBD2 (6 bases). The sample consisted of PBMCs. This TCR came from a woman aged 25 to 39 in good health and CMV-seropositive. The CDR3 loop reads CASSLSAGSGDNEQFF. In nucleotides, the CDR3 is TGTGCCAGCAGTTTATCTGCCGGGAGTGGGGACAATGAGCAGTTCTTC.